This entry is about one T cell receptor (beta chain). This clone was observed a few times. Its antigen has not been determined. Base qualities are not provided; no much larger clone lies one nucleotide away. V lost 7 bases and J lost 5 bases; the stretch between them is 9 bases long. Spanning cysteine to phenylalanine, the CDR3 consists of 12 amino acids. Only the CDR3 DNA stays, 36 bases, in frame from base 1. From the germline V gene (reference sequence), CDR1 is SEHNR and CDR2 is FQNEAQ. In Seattle, one collaborating source enrolled patients while the infection was active and tracked those patients longitudinally over the course of disease. Whole blood was collected in K2EDTA tubes by collaborating institutions according to the institutions' own protocols. For TCRbeta analysis, collaborator samples were shipped as frozen whole blood, as isolated PBMCs, or as DNA extracted from either sample type.

This entry is derived from a study of blood T cell repertoires in COVID-19 (TCRdb year 2020). About the investigation overall: Samples covering the acute and convalescent phases of COVID-19 were provided by collaborators in the United States, Italy and Spain. The material from the prospective study consisted of cDNA or gDNA derived from T cells, B-cell-depleted T cells, or PBMCs. The dataset comprised deeply sampled blood TCRbeta repertoires from subjects exposed to, actively infected with, or recovered from COVID-19. The repertoires were made available in a free public database intended to serve as a resource for research on the immune response to SARS-CoV-2. Samples were obtained from the ongoing ImmuneRACE study (first 160 participants) and from about 1,300 subjects provided by 6 global collaborators. Sample metadata almost always included a de-identified subject ID, COVID-19 status, age in years and sex. Where HLA class I and class II types were available, the types were taken from metadata supplied by the sample provider, not from assay-based typing. Study-level results and caveats: The quantity of clinical and demographic metadata differed by source and by participant and was supplied without curation.

TCRbeta CDR3 regions were amplified from genomic DNA by means of the immunoSEQ Assay, a bias-controlled multiplex PCR. In the authors' own workflow: The number of nucleated cells in each sample was estimated by amplification of reference gene primers within the assay. To quantify the absolute abundance of each unique TCRbeta CDR3 rearrangement, sequence reads were collapsed and filtered. Productive Simpson clonality was computed per sample as the square root of Simpson's diversity index over productive rearrangements. TCRdb limited this immuneACCESS table to in-frame rearrangements with V and J called. A share of clones is missing; checked studies link under half to unresolved V genes, and the rest is unexplained. V and J calls and clone size are as listed in that table; D and trimming were resolved from the DNA. Across this sample there are about 180,000 clones, with 87% seen only once. The ten largest clones add up to around 12% of the sample.

Source material: peripheral blood. The chain is encoded by TRBV7-9 joined to TRBJ2-4; TRBD1 is a weak D gene call, 6 bases matching. The sequence came from a woman in her seventies with COVID-19, enrolled during active disease. The sequence in DNA is TGTGCCAGCACCCACAGGGAAAACATTCAGTACTTC. Protein translation: CASTHRENIQYF. This CDR3, with the reference TRBV7-9 and TRBJ2-4 proteins standing in past its ends, gives the full variable domain DTGVSQNPRHKITKRGQNVTFRCDPISEHNRLYWYRQTLGQGPEFLTYFQNEAQLEKSRLLSDRFSAERPKGSFSTLEIQRTEQGDSAMYLCASTHRENIQYFGAGTRLSVL.